Listed below are T cell receptor beta chains from one sample, sequenced in a study of beta chain features in type 1 diabetes. Generated by immunoSEQ multiplex PCR, the TCRdb table keeps only in-frame clones and is missing some. The sample contains about 140,000 clones, more than 9% of which appear only once. Sequences were obtained from naive CD4+ T cells from blood. Source of these receptors: a man younger than 35 in good health. Each CDR3 is given with its conserved first and last residue. The D gene is left open where the match is weak. Size is omitted from some rows. Given values are once, few, many or a class for expanded clones.

cdr3_nt cdr3_aa v_call d_call clone_size j_call
TGTGCCAGCAGCCTTGGACAGGGGTATCAGCCCCAGCATTTT CASSLGQGYQPQHF TRBV5-6 TRBD1 few TRBJ1-5
TGTGCCAGCAGCTTACAGGGTTCACAAGAGACCCAGTACTTC CASSLQGSQETQYF TRBV7-2 NA few TRBJ2-5
TGTGCCAGCAGCTTGGAACAGGGTATCGATCAGCCCCAGCATTTT CASSLEQGIDQPQHF TRBV5-5 NA NA TRBJ1-5
TGTGCCAGTAGTATAGAGGGACACCCCTGGGTCACAGATACGCAGTATTTT CASSIEGHPWVTDTQYF TRBV19 NA NA TRBJ2-3
TGTGCCCAGTCGTCCTCGTCCTACAATGAGCAGTTCTTC CAQSSSSYNEQFF TRBV30 NA many TRBJ2-1
TGCGCCAGCAGCCAAGTCGACAGGGGGCAAAGTGGCTACACCTTC CASSQVDRGQSGYTF TRBV4-1 TRBD1 NA TRBJ1-2
TGTGCCAGCAGCTTAAGGCCGCGGCCGAACACCGGGGAGCTGTTTTTT CASSLRPRPNTGELFF TRBV7-8 NA NA TRBJ2-2
TGTGCCAGCAGCTTGCCGGGTTTGCACAATGAGCAGTTCTTC CASSLPGLHNEQFF TRBV5-8 NA few TRBJ2-1
TGTGCCAGCAGCTTAGACTCACAGGGGGCAGATACGCAGTATTTT CASSLDSQGADTQYF TRBV7-9 TRBD1 NA TRBJ2-3
TGTGCCAGCAGGCAACAGAGTCTTAGCAATCAGCCCCAGCATTTT CASRQQSLSNQPQHF TRBV6-5 NA few TRBJ1-5
TGCAGCGTTGAACCCCGGCTTACACAGATACCGCAGTATTTT CSVEPRLTQIPQYF TRBV29-1 NA few TRBJ2-3
TGTGCCAGCAGTGTCCGAGACGGGGCGGGGCCCTTCTACCAAGAGACCCAGTACTTC CASSVRDGAGPFYQETQYF TRBV6-4 NA NA TRBJ2-5
TGTGCCAGGCCCAACGGGGGAGGCAATCAGCCCCAGCATTTT CARPNGGGNQPQHF TRBV19 NA NA TRBJ1-5
TGTGCCAGCACTCAGGAACAGTTAAGCTCCTATAATTCACCCCTCCACTTT CASTQEQLSSYNSPLHF TRBV2 NA NA TRBJ1-6
TGCGCCAGCAGCACCACAGGGGGCGCGTACACCGGGGAGCTGTTTTTT CASSTTGGAYTGELFF TRBV4-3 TRBD1 once TRBJ2-2
TGTGCCAGCAGCGTAGGAGGAACTAGCGGGGCGATCAATGAGCAGTTCTTC CASSVGGTSGAINEQFF TRBV9 TRBD2 few TRBJ2-1
TGTGCCATCAGTGAGGAACAGGAAAACTATGGCTACACCTTC CAISEEQENYGYTF TRBV10-3 NA few TRBJ1-2
TGTGCCAGCAGCCAGACCTCCGGGAAAAAACTGTTTTTT CASSQTSGKKLFF TRBV11-2 NA few TRBJ1-4
TGTGCCAGCTCAAGACAGGGAGGCGATGAGCAGTTCTTC CASSRQGGDEQFF TRBV7-3 NA few TRBJ2-1
TGTGCCAGCAGCCAAGCAGTGAATCGTGATGAAAAACTGTTTTTT CASSQAVNRDEKLFF TRBV4-2 NA many TRBJ1-4
TGCGCCAGCAGCTTGAAAGTACTAGCGGGGAGTGCAGATACGCAGTATTTT CASSLKVLAGSADTQYF TRBV5-1 TRBD2 few TRBJ2-3
TGCGCCAGCAGCCAAGCCCAGGATCACACCAACACCGGGGAGCTGTTTTTT CASSQAQDHTNTGELFF TRBV4-1 NA NA TRBJ2-2
TGTGCCAGTAGTGTACAGGCGGGGACTGAAGCTTTCTTT CASSVQAGTEAFF TRBV19 NA NA TRBJ1-1
TGTGCCAGCAGCTTGGGACCGCCGACAGGACACAATGAGCAGTTCTTC CASSLGPPTGHNEQFF TRBV5-6 NA many TRBJ2-1
TGTGCCAGCAGTTCGGACAGGGGAAATTCACCCCTCCACTTT CASSSDRGNSPLHF TRBV25-1 TRBD1 few TRBJ1-6
TGTGCCAGCACTGTAACGGGGGGGCGTAATGAAAAACTGTTTTTT CASTVTGGRNEKLFF TRBV6-5 NA few TRBJ1-4
TGTGCCAGCAGTGAAGTCGCGGGGCTTTTGGGTCAGCCCCAGCATTTT CASSEVAGLLGQPQHF TRBV6-1 NA NA TRBJ1-5
TGTGCCACCAGCCCGAGTAGAGAGACCCAGTACTTC CATSPSRETQYF TRBV15 NA many TRBJ2-5
TGTGCCAGCAGCTTACGCAGCCAGGGAAATGGCTACACCTTC CASSLRSQGNGYTF TRBV11-2 NA NA TRBJ1-2
TGTGCCAGCAGCTTAGAGGGAGCTGGTTACGAGCAGTACTTC CASSLEGAGYEQYF TRBV11-2 NA NA TRBJ2-7
TGTGCCAGCAGTCCTGACAGGGGGCAAGAGACCCAGTACTTC CASSPDRGQETQYF TRBV7-2 TRBD1 NA TRBJ2-5
TGTGCCAGCAGTTACCGGGACACGGGCTACGAGCAGTACTTC CASSYRDTGYEQYF TRBV6-5 NA NA TRBJ2-7
TGTGCCAGCAGCCGAAACAGGGGCCACGGGGAGCTGTTTTTT CASSRNRGHGELFF TRBV27 TRBD1 NA TRBJ2-2
TGTGCCAGCAGTTCTTACAGGGGGGTTCAATACGAGCAGTACTTC CASSSYRGVQYEQYF TRBV6-5 TRBD1 NA TRBJ2-7
TGTGCCAGCAGGCGGACAGGGGGCAATGGCTACACCTTC CASRRTGGNGYTF TRBV28 TRBD1 NA TRBJ1-2
TGTGCCAGCTCAACGACTAGCGGGGGGGCGTACGAGCAGTACTTC CASSTTSGGAYEQYF TRBV18 TRBD2 NA TRBJ2-7
TGTGCCAGCAGTTGGCACCAGGGGAGCTCCTACAATGAGCAGTTCTTC CASSWHQGSSYNEQFF TRBV7-9 NA few TRBJ2-1
TGTGCCAGCAGCTTAGGGCAGGGCATGAATCAGCCCCAGCATTTT CASSLGQGMNQPQHF TRBV7-2 NA NA TRBJ1-5
TGTGCCAGTAGTCTAGGACTAGCGGGGCCCACAGATACGCAGTATTTT CASSLGLAGPTDTQYF TRBV19 TRBD2 NA TRBJ2-3
TGTGCCAGCAGGGAGGGGGCTTCCTATAATTCACCCCTCCACTTT CASREGASYNSPLHF TRBV6-5 TRBD1 NA TRBJ1-6
TGTGCCAGCAGCATCGGACTATCCGGGGAGCTGTTTTTT CASSIGLSGELFF TRBV5-6 NA many TRBJ2-2
TGTGCCAGCAGTTACTCGGAGGAGGGGTGGTTCTACGAGCAGTACTTC CASSYSEEGWFYEQYF TRBV6-6 NA few TRBJ2-7
TGCGCCAGCAGCTTGGCCGAGGAGGGGGCATACAATGAGCAGTTCTTC CASSLAEEGAYNEQFF TRBV5-1 NA few TRBJ2-1
TGTGCCTGGCTGCAGGGAGGTGAGCAGTTCTTC CAWLQGGEQFF TRBV30 NA many TRBJ2-1
TGCGCCAGCAGCCAGACAGGGGCGACTAACTATGGCTACACCTTC CASSQTGATNYGYTF TRBV4-1 TRBD1 NA TRBJ1-2
TGTGCCAGCAGCCTACAGGGGGGTGAAAAACTGTTTTTT CASSLQGGEKLFF TRBV13 TRBD1 many TRBJ1-4
TGCGCCAGCAGCTTGGCTGCGGACAGGGGGCGGGTGGGCTCACCCCTCCACTTT CASSLAADRGRVGSPLHF TRBV5-1 TRBD1 NA TRBJ1-6
TGTGCCAGTACCGGGGAGGGAAATTCACCCCTCCACTTT CASTGEGNSPLHF TRBV19 NA NA TRBJ1-6
TGTGCCAGCAGAGGACAGGGGTACACCGGGGAGCTGTTTTTT CASRGQGYTGELFF TRBV6-1 TRBD1 few TRBJ2-2
TGTGCCAGCAGCTTAAAGCGGCAGGGGAGCGACGAGCAGTACTTC CASSLKRQGSDEQYF TRBV7-9 NA once TRBJ2-7
TGTGCCAGCAGTTCAGGACAGGACACTGAGCAGTTCTTC CASSSGQDTEQFF TRBV28 TRBD1 many TRBJ2-1
TGCAGTGCTAGACAGGTTAGCGAGCAGTACTTC CSARQVSEQYF TRBV20-1 NA NA TRBJ2-7